Below, 29 T cell receptor beta chains from the same sample are listed, as sequenced in a study of shared clonotypes between healthy human individuals. Only CD45RO-negative cells positively selected for CCR7 counted as naive CD8 cells, so terminally differentiated effector memory CD45RA+ cells were excluded. Method: immunoSEQ multiplex PCR; TCRdb's copy keeps in-frame clones and lacks some. Found here are about 2 million clones, over 85% of them singletons; the top ten hold roughly 1%. Sequencing input: naive CD8+ T cells sorted from blood. These receptors were collected from a man between 18 and 35 years old in good health.

This clone appeared once. This chain connects TRBV18 to TRBJ2-7, with TRBD2 identical over 7 bases. V lost 3 bases and J lost 1; bases outside the gene matches: 3. Germline V gives CDR1 KGHSH, CDR2 LQKENI. This CDR3 has 14 amino acids. The CDR3 sequence is CASSPGRGSYEQYF. As DNA, the CDR3 is TGTGCCAGCTCACCGGGGAGGGGTTCCTACGAGCAGTACTTC.

The chain couples TRBV2 to TRBJ1-6; perhaps TRBD1 as D (5 bases). V was shortened by 6 bases and J by 5 bases, with 23 bases between the two germline ends. The CDR3 runs to 18 residues. CDR1 and CDR2 (germline): SNHLY, FYNNEI. Written as DNA, the CDR3 is TGTGCCAGCAGCAGGGTTGCCCCAACTCCGGAGGATAATTCACCCCTCCACTTT. Its translation: CASSRVAPTPEDNSPLHF.

The CDR3 region is CASSQEATNTGELFF. Here the CDR3 DNA reads TGTGCCAGCAGCCAAGAGGCCACGAACACCGGGGAGCTGTTTTTT. V usage is TRBV4-2 and J usage is TRBJ2-2; D gene uncertain. The CDR3 loop spans 15 amino acids. Germline V gives CDR1 LGHNA, CDR2 YNFKEQ. The V end was cut by 0 bases, the J end by 0 bases, with 5 bases between.

The rearrangement joins TRBV5-1 to TRBJ2-5, with 14 bases lining up with TRBD2. V gave up 0 bases and J gave up 4 bases; unmatched junction bases: 8. The CDR3 length is 18 residues. Per germline, CDR1 SGHRS and CDR2 YFSETQ. The CDR3 bases are TGCGCCAGCAGCTTGGCCGGGACTAGCGGGAGATTCGGAGAGACCCAGTACTTC. This translates into CASSLAGTSGRFGETQYF.

The rearrangement uses TRBV25-1 and TRBJ1-1; possibly TRBD1 for D (5 bases). The CDR3 runs 11 residues. Trimming pared 5 bases from V and 7 bases from J, leaving 8 bases between. Germline CDR1 is MGHDK and CDR2 is SYGVNS. CDR3 DNA sequence: TGTGCCAGCAGTCTCACAGGTGAAGCTTTCTTT. This encodes CASSLTGEAFF.

V usage is TRBV5-1 and J usage is TRBJ2-7, with TRBD2 identical over 7 bases. CDR3 length: 16 amino acids. Trimming took 4 bases from V and 1 from J; bases not matched to a gene: 11. Germline CDR1 and CDR2: SGHRS and YFSETQ. CDR3 region: CASSPSAGEGSYEQYF. The CDR3 DNA sequence: TGCGCCAGCAGCCCCTCGGCGGGGGAGGGGTCCTACGAGCAGTACTTC.

This chain joins TRBV6-5 and TRBJ1-1; 9 positions agree with TRBD1. CDR1 and CDR2 (germline): MNHEY, SVGAGI. This CDR3 region has 15 residues. The ends lost 6 bases at V and 5 bases at J; junction bases unmatched: 10. CDR3: CASSSPGTGTTEAFF. The CDR3 nucleotides are TGTGCCAGCAGCTCTCCCGGGACAGGGACGACTGAAGCTTTCTTT.

The chain links TRBV10-3 to TRBJ1-2, with 10 bases identical to TRBD1. This CDR3 has 14 amino acids. V shed 7 bases and J 3 bases; nucleotides not matched to a gene: 5. Per the germline V gene, CDR1 is ENHRY and CDR2 is SYGVKD. Written as DNA, the CDR3 is TGTGCCATCAACCCCGGACAGGGGGACTATGGCTACACCTTC. Translation: CAINPGQGDYGYTF.

The J gene is TRBJ1-4, the V gene TRBV7-6; possibly TRBD1 for D (5 bases). CDR3 length equals 13 residues. Germline V gene lookup returns CDR1 SGHVS and CDR2 FNYEAQ. V lost 5 bases and J 5 bases, leaving 9 bases between the germline ends. CDR3 sequence: CASSTYRNEKLFF. The CDR3, as DNA: TGTGCCAGCAGCACCTACAGGAATGAAAAACTGTTTTTT.

V is TRBV7-6 and J is TRBJ2-2, with 7 positions matching TRBD2. Germline values: CDR1 SGHVS, CDR2 FNYEAQ. The CDR3 is 14 amino acids. V shed 8 bases and J 3 bases; nucleotides not matched to a gene: 6. CDR3 region: CASRRDYHTGELFF. The CDR3 DNA reads TGTGCCAGCCGTCGGGACTATCACACCGGGGAGCTGTTTTTT.

This clone was recorded only once. The chain couples TRBV28 to TRBJ2-3; 10 nucleotides line up with TRBD2. Germline values: CDR1 MDHEN, CDR2 SYDVKM. V lost 9 bases and J lost 2; bases outside the gene matches: 8. The CDR3 is 15 amino acids. This chain's CDR3 is CASSERGGTTDTQYF. CDR3 bases: TGTGCCAGTTCTGAGCGGGGGGGGACCACAGATACGCAGTATTTT.

V and J are TRBV27 and TRBJ2-7; tentatively, D is TRBD1 (6 bases). Trimming removed 0 bases from V and 3 bases from J, with 18 bases in between. The CDR3 sequence is 17 residues long. In germline, CDR1 is MNHEY, CDR2 SMNVEV (reference sequence). CDR3 in amino acids: CASSLSPGTKVYYEQYF. The DNA for the CDR3 is TGTGCCAGCAGTTTATCCCCCGGGACAAAGGTATACTACGAGCAGTACTTC.

The chain uses TRBV13 and TRBJ2-7, with D possibly called TRBD1 or TRBD2 (5 bases each). V was cut by 0 bases and J by 4 bases, with 10 bases left in between. The CDR3 extends over 14 amino acids. The germline CDR1 and CDR2 sequences are PRHDT and FYEKMQ (reference sequence). This CDR3 reads CASSLGGREYEQYF. CDR3 bases: TGTGCCAGCAGCTTAGGGGGCAGGGAGTACGAGCAGTACTTC.

The rearrangement links TRBV7-3 to TRBJ2-5, with D perhaps matching TRBD1 or TRBD2 (5 bases each). Per germline, CDR1 SGHTA and CDR2 FQGTGA. V was pared by 2 bases and J by 1 base, with 11 bases between. This CDR3 contains 15 residues. The CDR3 sequence is CASSLLSGRQETQYF. The CDR3 nucleotides read TGTGCCAGCAGCTTACTGTCGGGACGCCAAGAGACCCAGTACTTC.

This chain joins TRBV7-9 and TRBJ2-3; D perhaps matches TRBD2 (5 bases). V dropped 4 bases and J dropped 6 bases, with 17 bases sitting between them. The CDR3 covers 15 residues. Germline assignment: CDR1 SEHNR and CDR2 FQNEAQ (reference sequence). CDR3 DNA sequence: TGTGCCAGCAGCTGGACGAGGGAGATTTTCGATACGCAGTATTTT. Protein product: CASSWTREIFDTQYF.

About this clone: Distinct nucleotide sequences in the sample also encode this CDR3. Here the CDR3 reads CATSRSGDYEQYF. The CDR3 DNA follows: TGTGCCACCAGCAGGTCCGGGGACTACGAGCAGTACTTC. This sequence joins TRBV15 and TRBJ2-7, with a weak D call TRBD2 (5 bases). The CDR3 sequence is 13 residues long. Trimming pared 3 bases from V and 3 bases from J, leaving 9 bases between. Per the germline V gene, CDR1 is LNHNV and CDR2 is YYDKDF (reference sequence).

The chain is built from TRBV4-2 and TRBJ1-2; D may be TRBD1 (6 bases). Germline assignment: CDR1 LGHNA and CDR2 YNFKEQ. The CDR3 is 15 amino acids. The V end was cut by 0 bases, the J end by 5 bases, with 13 bases between. The DNA for the CDR3 is TGTGCCAGCAGCCAAGATTCGGGGGGCGCTTATGGCTACACCTTC. It yields the protein CASSQDSGGAYGYTF.

The chain links TRBV7-6 to TRBJ2-3; 10 nucleotides match TRBD1. V lost 5 bases, J lost 3 bases, and 5 bases stayed unmatched. Germline V gives CDR1 SGHVS, CDR2 FNYEAQ. This CDR3 has 15 amino acids. The CDR3 DNA reads as TGTGCCAGCAGCCCAGGGACAGGGGCAACAGATACGCAGTATTTT. Its protein product is CASSPGTGATDTQYF.

The chain is built from TRBV7-9 and TRBJ2-7, with a possible D match to TRBD1 (5 bases). V gave up 8 bases and J gave up 0 bases, with 5 bases separating them. CDR3 length: 11 residues. Germline V gene sequence: CDR1 SEHNR, CDR2 FQNEAQ (reference sequence). The CDR3 loop is CASQGSYEQYF. The CDR3, as DNA: TGTGCCAGCCAGGGCTCCTACGAGCAGTACTTC.

V is TRBV5-6 and J is TRBJ2-1; TRBD1 matches at 12 bases. CDR3 length: 16 amino acids. Germline V gives CDR1 SGHDT, CDR2 YYEEEE. Germline trimming cut 0 bases from V and 7 bases from J; bases unmatched to any gene: 5. The CDR3 is CASSLGGTGGRNEQFF. CDR3 bases: TGTGCCAGCAGCTTGGGCGGGACAGGGGGCCGGAATGAGCAGTTCTTC.

The chain joins TRBV4-1 to TRBJ2-7, with 9 bases identical to TRBD1. The CDR3 runs to 14 residues. The V gene's germline CDR1 is MGHRA and CDR2 YSYEKL. V shed 2 bases, J shed 4 bases, and the junction held 3 bases outside the gene matches. CDR3 in amino acids: CASSQNRGQYEQYF. The DNA for the CDR3 is TGCGCCAGCAGCCAAAACAGGGGGCAGTACGAGCAGTACTTC.

The chain employs TRBV28 and TRBJ2-7; maybe TRBD2 (6 bases). Trimming left V 8 bases short and J 7 bases short, with 15 bases between. This CDR3 has 12 residues. Per germline, CDR1 MDHEN and CDR2 SYDVKM. CDR3 nucleotides: TGTGCCAGCCGGGACTTCTCTTGGGAGCAGTACTTC. This sequence encodes CASRDFSWEQYF.

The CDR3 coding sequence is TGTGCCAGTACCAAGAGCACCGGGGAGCTGTTTTTT. This translates into CASTKSTGELFF. The J gene is TRBJ2-2, the V gene TRBV9; no reliable D call. Trimming stripped 8 bases from V and 4 bases from J, with 9 bases between. Germline V gives CDR1 SGDLS, CDR2 YYNGEE. CDR3 length: 12 amino acids.

The genes are TRBV6-5 and TRBJ2-3; maybe TRBD2 (5 bases). V lost 2 bases and J 0 bases, leaving 12 bases between the germline ends. The CDR3 is 16 amino acids. Per the germline V gene, CDR1 is MNHEY and CDR2 is SVGAGI. The CDR3 reads CASSYMAGYSTDTQYF. The CDR3 DNA is TGTGCCAGCAGTTACATGGCGGGTTACAGCACAGATACGCAGTATTTT.

V and J are TRBV9 and TRBJ2-3; 9 bases fit TRBD2. V gave up 3 bases and J gave up 6 bases; unmatched junction bases: 5. Germline V gene lookup returns CDR1 SGDLS and CDR2 YYNGEE. This CDR3 has 14 amino acids. CDR3 sequence: CASSDGSGSDTQYF. In DNA, the CDR3 is TGTGCCAGCAGCGACGGTAGCGGGAGTGATACGCAGTATTTT.

This clone was found once. This chain joins TRBV27 and TRBJ2-3; 10 bases agree with TRBD2. The CDR3 contains 15 residues. J was trimmed by 4 bases and V by 4 bases; bases with no gene match: 5. CDR1 and CDR2 from the germline V gene are MNHEY and SMNVEV (reference sequence). The CDR3, as DNA: TGTGCCAGCAGTTCGACTAGCGGGCGCCCAGATACGCAGTATTTT. Amino acids: CASSSTSGRPDTQYF.

The rearrangement links TRBV6-5 to TRBJ1-6; the D is unclear. Germline lookup yields CDR1 MNHEY and CDR2 SVGAGI. V shed 0 bases and J shed 12 bases, with 9 bases lying between them. There are 13 residues in the CDR3. The CDR3 here is CASSYSTGVPLHF. CDR3 sequence (DNA): TGTGCCAGCAGTTACTCGACCGGGGTACCCCTCCACTTT.

The rearrangement links TRBV4-1 to TRBJ1-4; 7 bases are a match to TRBD1. V lost 0 bases, J lost 4 bases, and 17 bases stayed unmatched. The CDR3 has 20 amino acids. Germline CDR1 and CDR2: MGHRA and YSYEKL. The DNA for the CDR3 is TGCGCCAGCAGCCAAGACCCCCCCGTCAGACGGGGACAGCTTAATGAAAAACTGTTTTTT. It specifies CASSQDPPVRRGQLNEKLFF.

The chain joins TRBV2 to TRBJ1-1; D call uncertain. V was trimmed by 9 bases and J by 1 base, leaving 15 bases between them. The CDR3 length is 14 residues. Per the germline V gene, CDR1 is SNHLY and CDR2 is FYNNEI. The CDR3 nucleotides are TGTGCCAGAGGATTAAAGCAAGAGAACACTGAAGCTTTCTTT. Encoded protein: CARGLKQENTEAFF.